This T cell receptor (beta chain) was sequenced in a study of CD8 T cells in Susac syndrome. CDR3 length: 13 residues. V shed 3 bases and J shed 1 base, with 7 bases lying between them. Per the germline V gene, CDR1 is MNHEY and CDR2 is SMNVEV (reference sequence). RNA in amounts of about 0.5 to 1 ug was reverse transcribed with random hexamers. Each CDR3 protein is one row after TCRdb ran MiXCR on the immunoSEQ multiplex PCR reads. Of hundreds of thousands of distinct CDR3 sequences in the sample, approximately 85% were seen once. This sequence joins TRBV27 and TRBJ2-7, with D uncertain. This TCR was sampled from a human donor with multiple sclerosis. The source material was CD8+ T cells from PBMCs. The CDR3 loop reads CASSLLQSYEQYF. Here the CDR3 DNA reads TGTGCCAGCAGTTTGTTACAGTCCTACGAGCAGTACTTC.